This T cell receptor (beta chain) emerged from a study of cytotoxic CD8 clonotypes in ibrutinib-treated CLL. General study results and limits: Sampling time points were not equivalent between sustained-remission and progressing patients. Private clonotypes, not public ones, expanded at ibrutinib response. At ibrutinib response, clonality increased, and at progression it declined back toward baseline.

As regards this clone: As yet, its antigen is unknown.

The assay was immunoSEQ multiplex PCR, and TCRdb's table has in-frame clones only and misses some. The sample has around 30,000 clones, 45% to 65% seen once. The CDR3 runs 13 residues. The V and J ends lost 2 bases and 4 bases respectively, with 8 bases between them. Germline lookup yields CDR1 MDHEN and CDR2 SYDVKM. The source material was PBMCs, sampled before ibrutinib treatment. The V and J genes are TRBV28 and TRBJ1-2; tentatively, D is TRBD1 (6 bases). The receptor's source is a human donor with chronic lymphocytic leukemia. The CDR3 DNA reads TGTGCCAGCAGTTTAAAGGGGGGCTATGGCTACACCTTC. This codes for CASSLKGGYGYTF.